Listed here are 3 T cell receptor beta chains from one sample, sequenced in a study of CD8 T cells in ankylosing spondylitis. MiXCR, applied by TCRdb to the 5' RACE reads, yields one record per CDR3 protein. The sample has 670,000 or so distinct CDR3 sequences; under 20% are singletons. For these TCRs, the target antigens are not known. General study points: Ankylosing spondylitis blood seemed to carry a telltale TCR beta motif made of several highly homologous variants.

The sequenced sample was blood, either unsorted or a sorted T cell fraction (not recorded which). Every receptor here comes from a male donor with ankylosing spondylitis.

The rearrangement links TRBV25-1 to TRBJ2-3; D gene unclear. The CDR3 extends over 15 amino acids. In germline, CDR1 is MGHDK, CDR2 SYGVNS. V dropped 1 base and J dropped 1 base, with 9 bases sitting between them. The CDR3 sequence is CASSEFLLGTDTQYF. The DNA for the CDR3 is TGTGCCAGCAGTGAATTCCTTTTGGGCACAGATACGCAGTATTTT.

The chain uses TRBV13 and TRBJ2-7; D is ambiguous. Trimming took 4 bases from V and 9 from J, leaving 13 bases between them. The CDR3 has 12 amino acids. Germline lookup yields CDR1 PRHDT and CDR2 FYEKMQ (reference sequence). The CDR3 coding sequence is TGTGCCAGCAGCTCCACATCCTGGGGGCAGTACTTC. Translation gives CASSSTSWGQYF.

Written as DNA, the CDR3 is TGTGCCAGCATCCCAAGGGCCTCGAGCGCCAAAAACATTCAGTACTTC. Translated: CASIPRASSAKNIQYF. This rearrangement joins TRBV5-8 to TRBJ2-4; D not certain. The V gene lost 6 bases and the J gene lost 1 base, with 17 bases spanning the gap. This CDR3 has 16 amino acids. CDR1 and CDR2 (germline): SGHTS, YDEGEE.